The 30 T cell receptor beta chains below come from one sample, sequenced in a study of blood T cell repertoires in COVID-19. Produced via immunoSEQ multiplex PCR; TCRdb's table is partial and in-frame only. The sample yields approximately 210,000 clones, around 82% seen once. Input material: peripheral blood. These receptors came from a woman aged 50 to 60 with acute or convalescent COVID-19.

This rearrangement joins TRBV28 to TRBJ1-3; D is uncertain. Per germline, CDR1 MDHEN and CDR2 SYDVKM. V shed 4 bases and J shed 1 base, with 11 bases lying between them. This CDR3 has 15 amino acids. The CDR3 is CASSSSTASGNTIYF. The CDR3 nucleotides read TGTGCCAGCAGTTCCTCCACTGCATCTGGAAACACCATATATTTT. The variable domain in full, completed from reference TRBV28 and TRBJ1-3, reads DVKVTQSSRYLVKRTGEKVFLECVQDMDHENMFWYRQDPGLGLRLIYFSYDVKMKEKGDIPEGYSVSREKKERFSLILESASTNQTSMYLCASSSSTASGNTIYFGEGSWLTVV.

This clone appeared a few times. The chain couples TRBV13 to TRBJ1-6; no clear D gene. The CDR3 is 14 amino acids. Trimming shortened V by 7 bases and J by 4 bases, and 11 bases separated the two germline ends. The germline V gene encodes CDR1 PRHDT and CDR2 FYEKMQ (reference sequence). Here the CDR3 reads CASTSQTYNSPLHF. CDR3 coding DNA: TGTGCCAGCACAAGTCAAACTTATAATTCACCCCTCCACTTT.

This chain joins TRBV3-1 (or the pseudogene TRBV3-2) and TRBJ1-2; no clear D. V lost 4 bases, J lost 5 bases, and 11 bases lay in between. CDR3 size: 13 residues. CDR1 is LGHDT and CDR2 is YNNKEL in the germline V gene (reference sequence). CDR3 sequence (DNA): TGTGCCAGCAGCCTGCGGGATGGATATGGCTACACCTTC. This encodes CASSLRDGYGYTF.

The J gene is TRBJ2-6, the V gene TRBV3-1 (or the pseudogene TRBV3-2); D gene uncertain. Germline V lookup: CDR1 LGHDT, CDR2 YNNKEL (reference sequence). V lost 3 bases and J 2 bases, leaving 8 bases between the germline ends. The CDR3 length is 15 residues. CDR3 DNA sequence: TGTGCCAGCAGCCACTTAGCTGCTGGGGCCAACGTCCTGACTTTC. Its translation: CASSHLAAGANVLTF.

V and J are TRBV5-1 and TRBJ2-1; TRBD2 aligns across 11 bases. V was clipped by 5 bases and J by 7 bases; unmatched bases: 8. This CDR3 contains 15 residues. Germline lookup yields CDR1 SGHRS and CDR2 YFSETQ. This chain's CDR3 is CASRNSGRARNEQFF. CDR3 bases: TGCGCCAGCAGGAATAGCGGGAGGGCTCGGAATGAGCAGTTCTTC.

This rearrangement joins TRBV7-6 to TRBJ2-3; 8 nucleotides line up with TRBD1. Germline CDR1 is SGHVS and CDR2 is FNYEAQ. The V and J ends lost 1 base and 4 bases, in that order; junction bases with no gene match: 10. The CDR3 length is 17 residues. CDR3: CASSLDTSQGAADTQYF. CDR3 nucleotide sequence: TGTGCCAGCAGCTTAGACACCTCTCAGGGGGCCGCAGATACGCAGTATTTT.

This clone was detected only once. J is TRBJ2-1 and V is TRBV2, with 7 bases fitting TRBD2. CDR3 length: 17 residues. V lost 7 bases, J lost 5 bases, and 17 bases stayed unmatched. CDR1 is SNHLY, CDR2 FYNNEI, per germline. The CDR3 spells CASTRWTRPTQNNEQFF. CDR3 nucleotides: TGTGCCAGCACCCGATGGACTAGACCTACACAAAACAATGAGCAGTTCTTC.

The CDR3 nucleotides read TGTGCCAGCAGTGTCAACAGTCGAAATCAGCCCCAGCATTTT. Translating it yields CASSVNSRNQPQHF. The chain uses TRBV2 and TRBJ1-5; D is undetermined. The CDR3 contains 14 residues. The V end was cut by 4 bases, the J end by 4 bases, with 11 bases between. Germline-derived CDR1 and CDR2 are SNHLY and FYNNEI.

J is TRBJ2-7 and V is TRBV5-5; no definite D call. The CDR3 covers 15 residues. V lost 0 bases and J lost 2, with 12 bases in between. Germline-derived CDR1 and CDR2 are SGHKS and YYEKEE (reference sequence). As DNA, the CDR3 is TGTGCCAGCAGCTTGGCCGGGTTTCCACCCTACGAGCAGTACTTC. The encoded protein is CASSLAGFPPYEQYF.

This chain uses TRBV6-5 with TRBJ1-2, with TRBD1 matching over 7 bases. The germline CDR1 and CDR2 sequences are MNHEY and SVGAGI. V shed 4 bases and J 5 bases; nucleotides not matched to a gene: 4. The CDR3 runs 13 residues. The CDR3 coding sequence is TGTGCCAGCAGTTCCAAGGGGGCGTATGGCTACACCTTC. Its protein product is CASSSKGAYGYTF.

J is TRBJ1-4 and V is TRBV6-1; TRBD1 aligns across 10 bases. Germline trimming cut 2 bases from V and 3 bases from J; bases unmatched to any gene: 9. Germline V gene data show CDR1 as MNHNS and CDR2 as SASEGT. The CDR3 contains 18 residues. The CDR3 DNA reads TGTGCCAGCAGTGAAAAGACAGGGGGCTACGCTGCTAATGAAAAACTGTTTTTT. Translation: CASSEKTGGYAANEKLFF.

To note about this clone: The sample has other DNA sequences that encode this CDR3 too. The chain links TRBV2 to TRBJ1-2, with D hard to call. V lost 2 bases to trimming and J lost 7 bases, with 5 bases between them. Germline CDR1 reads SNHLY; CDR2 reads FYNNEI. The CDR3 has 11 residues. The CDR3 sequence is CASSERGGYTF. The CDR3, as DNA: TGTGCCAGCAGTGAAAGAGGTGGCTACACCTTC. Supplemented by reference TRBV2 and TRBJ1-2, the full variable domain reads EPEVTQTPSHQVTQMGQEVILRCVPISNHLYFYWYRQILGQKVEFLVSFYNNEISEKSEIFDDQFSVERPDGSNFTLKIRSTKLEDSAMYFCASSERGGYTFGSGTRLTVV.

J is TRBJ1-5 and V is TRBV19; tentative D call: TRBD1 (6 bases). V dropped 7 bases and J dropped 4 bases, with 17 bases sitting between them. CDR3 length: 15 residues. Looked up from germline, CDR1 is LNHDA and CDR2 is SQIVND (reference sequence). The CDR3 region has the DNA TGTGCCAGTACCTCCAGGGGCCATGGTAATCAGCCCCAGCATTTT. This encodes CASTSRGHGNQPQHF.

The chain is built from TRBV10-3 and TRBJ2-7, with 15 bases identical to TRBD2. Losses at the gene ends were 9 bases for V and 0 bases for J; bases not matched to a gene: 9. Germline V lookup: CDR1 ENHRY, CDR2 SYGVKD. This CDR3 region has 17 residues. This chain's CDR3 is CAIGGTSGRPSSYEQYF. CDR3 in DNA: TGTGCCATAGGGGGGACTAGCGGGAGGCCAAGCTCCTACGAGCAGTACTTC.

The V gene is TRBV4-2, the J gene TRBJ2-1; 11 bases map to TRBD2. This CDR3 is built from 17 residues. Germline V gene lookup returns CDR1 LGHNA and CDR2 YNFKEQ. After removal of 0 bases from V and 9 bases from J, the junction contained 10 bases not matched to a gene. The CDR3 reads CASSQDNALAGASEQFF. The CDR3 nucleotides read TGTGCCAGCAGCCAAGATAATGCACTAGCGGGAGCTAGTGAGCAGTTCTTC.

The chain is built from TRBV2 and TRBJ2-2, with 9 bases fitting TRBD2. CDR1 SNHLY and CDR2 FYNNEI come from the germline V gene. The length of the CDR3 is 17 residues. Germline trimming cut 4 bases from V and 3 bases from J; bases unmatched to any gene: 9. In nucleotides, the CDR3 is TGTGCCAGCAGTGGCGGGAGGGCCATTGGTGACACCGGGGAGCTGTTTTTT. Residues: CASSGGRAIGDTGELFF.

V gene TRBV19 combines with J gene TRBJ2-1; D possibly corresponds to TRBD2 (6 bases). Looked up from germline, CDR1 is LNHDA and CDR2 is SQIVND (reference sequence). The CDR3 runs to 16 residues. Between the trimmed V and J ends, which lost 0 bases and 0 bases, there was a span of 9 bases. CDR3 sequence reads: CASSIDRRASYNEQFF. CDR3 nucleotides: TGTGCCAGTAGTATAGATCGGAGGGCCTCCTACAATGAGCAGTTCTTC. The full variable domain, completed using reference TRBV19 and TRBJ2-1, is DGGITQSPKYLFRKEGQNVTLSCEQNLNHDAMYWYRQDPGQGLRLIYYSQIVNDFQKGDIAEGYSVSREKKESFPLTVTSAQKNPTAFYLCASSIDRRASYNEQFFGPGTRLTVL.

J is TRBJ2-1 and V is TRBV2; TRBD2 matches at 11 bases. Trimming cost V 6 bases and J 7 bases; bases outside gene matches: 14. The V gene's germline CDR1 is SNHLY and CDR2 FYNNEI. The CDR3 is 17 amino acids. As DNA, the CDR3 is TGTGCCAGCAGCCGCGCGACTACTAGCGGGAGAGCGAATGAGCAGTTCTTC. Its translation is CASSRATTSGRANEQFF.

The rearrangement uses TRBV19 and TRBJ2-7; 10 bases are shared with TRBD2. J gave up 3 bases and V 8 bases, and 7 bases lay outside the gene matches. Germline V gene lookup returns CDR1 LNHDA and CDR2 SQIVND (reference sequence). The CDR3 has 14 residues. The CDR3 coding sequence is TGTGCCAGTGCCACTTCTAGCGGGAGCTACGAGCAGTACTTC. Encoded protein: CASATSSGSYEQYF.

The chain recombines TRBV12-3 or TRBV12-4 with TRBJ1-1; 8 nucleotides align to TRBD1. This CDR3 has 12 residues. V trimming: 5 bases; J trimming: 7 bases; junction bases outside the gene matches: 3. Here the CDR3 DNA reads TGTGCCAGCAGTCCCGGACAGGGTGAAGCTTTCTTT. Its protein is CASSPGQGEAFF.

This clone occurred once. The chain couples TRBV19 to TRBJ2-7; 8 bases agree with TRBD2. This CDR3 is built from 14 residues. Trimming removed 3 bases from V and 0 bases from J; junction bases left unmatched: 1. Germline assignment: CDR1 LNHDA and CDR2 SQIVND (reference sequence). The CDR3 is CASSIAGGSYEQYF. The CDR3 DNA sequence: TGTGCCAGTAGTATTGCGGGGGGCTCCTACGAGCAGTACTTC.

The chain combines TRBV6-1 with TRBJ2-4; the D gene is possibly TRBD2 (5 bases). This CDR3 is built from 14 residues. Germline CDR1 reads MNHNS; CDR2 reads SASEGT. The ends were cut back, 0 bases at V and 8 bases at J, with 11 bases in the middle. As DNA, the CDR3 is TGTGCCAGCAGTGAAGCGACGGGGATTGACATTCAGTACTTC. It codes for CASSEATGIDIQYF.

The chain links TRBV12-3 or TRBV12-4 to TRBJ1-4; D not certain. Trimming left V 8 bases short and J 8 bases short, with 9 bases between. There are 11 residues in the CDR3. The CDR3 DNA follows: TGTGCCAGCTCGGCGGGAGAAAAACTGTTTTTT. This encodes CASSAGEKLFF.

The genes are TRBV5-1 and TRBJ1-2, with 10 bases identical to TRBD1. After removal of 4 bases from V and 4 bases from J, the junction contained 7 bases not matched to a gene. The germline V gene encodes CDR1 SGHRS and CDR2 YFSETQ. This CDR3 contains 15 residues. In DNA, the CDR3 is TGCGCCAGCAGCCCCGGGACAGGGGTACCCTATGGCTACACCTTC. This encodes CASSPGTGVPYGYTF.

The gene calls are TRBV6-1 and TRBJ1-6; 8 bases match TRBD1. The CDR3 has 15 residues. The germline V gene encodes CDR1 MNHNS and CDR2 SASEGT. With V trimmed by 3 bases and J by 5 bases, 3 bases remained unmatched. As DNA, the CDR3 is TGTGCCAGCAGTGACCCACAGGGGGATAATTCACCCCTCCACTTT. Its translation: CASSDPQGDNSPLHF.

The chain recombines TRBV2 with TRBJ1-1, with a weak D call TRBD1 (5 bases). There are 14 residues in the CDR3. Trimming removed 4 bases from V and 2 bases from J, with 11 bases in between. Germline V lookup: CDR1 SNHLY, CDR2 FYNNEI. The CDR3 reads CASSAETANTEAFF. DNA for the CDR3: TGTGCCAGCAGTGCTGAGACAGCAAACACTGAAGCTTTCTTT. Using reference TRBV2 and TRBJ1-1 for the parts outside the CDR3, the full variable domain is EPEVTQTPSHQVTQMGQEVILRCVPISNHLYFYWYRQILGQKVEFLVSFYNNEISEKSEIFDDQFSVERPDGSNFTLKIRSTKLEDSAMYFCASSAETANTEAFFGQGTRLTVV.

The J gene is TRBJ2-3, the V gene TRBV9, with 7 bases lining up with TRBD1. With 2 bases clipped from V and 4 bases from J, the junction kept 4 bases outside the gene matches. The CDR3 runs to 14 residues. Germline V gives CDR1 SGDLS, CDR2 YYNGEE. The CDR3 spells CASSVGTVPDTQYF. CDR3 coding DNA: TGTGCCAGCAGCGTCGGGACAGTCCCAGATACGCAGTATTTT. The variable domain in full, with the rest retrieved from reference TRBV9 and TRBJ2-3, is DSGVTQTPKHLITATGQRVTLRCSPRSGDLSVYWYQQSLDQGLQFLIQYYNGEERAKGNILERFSAQQFPDLHSELNLSSLELGDSALYFCASSVGTVPDTQYFGPGTRLTVL.

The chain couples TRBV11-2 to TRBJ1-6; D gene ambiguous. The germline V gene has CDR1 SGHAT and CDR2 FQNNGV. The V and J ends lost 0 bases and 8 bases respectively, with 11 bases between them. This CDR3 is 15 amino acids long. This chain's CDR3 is CASSLENGADSPLHF. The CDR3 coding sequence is TGTGCCAGCAGCTTAGAAAATGGAGCGGATTCACCCCTCCACTTT.

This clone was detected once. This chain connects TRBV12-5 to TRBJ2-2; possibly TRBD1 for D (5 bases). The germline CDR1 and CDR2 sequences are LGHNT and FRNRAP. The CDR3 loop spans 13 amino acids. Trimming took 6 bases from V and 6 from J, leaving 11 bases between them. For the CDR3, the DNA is TGTGCTAGTGGACTGACAGAAGCCGGGGAGCTGTTTTTT. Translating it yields CASGLTEAGELFF. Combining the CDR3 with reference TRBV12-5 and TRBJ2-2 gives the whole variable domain DARVTQTPRHKVTEMGQEVTMRCQPILGHNTVFWYRQTMMQGLELLAYFRNRAPLDDSGMPKDRFSAEMPDATLATLKIQPSEPRDSAVYFCASGLTEAGELFFGEGSRLTVL.

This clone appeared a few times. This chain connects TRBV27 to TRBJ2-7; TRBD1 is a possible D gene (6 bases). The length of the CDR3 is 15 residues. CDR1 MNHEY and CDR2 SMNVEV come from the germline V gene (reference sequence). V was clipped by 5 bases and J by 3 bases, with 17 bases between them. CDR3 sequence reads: CASSITGQDFYEQYF. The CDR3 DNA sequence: TGTGCCAGCAGTATCACGGGACAAGACTTCTACGAGCAGTACTTC.